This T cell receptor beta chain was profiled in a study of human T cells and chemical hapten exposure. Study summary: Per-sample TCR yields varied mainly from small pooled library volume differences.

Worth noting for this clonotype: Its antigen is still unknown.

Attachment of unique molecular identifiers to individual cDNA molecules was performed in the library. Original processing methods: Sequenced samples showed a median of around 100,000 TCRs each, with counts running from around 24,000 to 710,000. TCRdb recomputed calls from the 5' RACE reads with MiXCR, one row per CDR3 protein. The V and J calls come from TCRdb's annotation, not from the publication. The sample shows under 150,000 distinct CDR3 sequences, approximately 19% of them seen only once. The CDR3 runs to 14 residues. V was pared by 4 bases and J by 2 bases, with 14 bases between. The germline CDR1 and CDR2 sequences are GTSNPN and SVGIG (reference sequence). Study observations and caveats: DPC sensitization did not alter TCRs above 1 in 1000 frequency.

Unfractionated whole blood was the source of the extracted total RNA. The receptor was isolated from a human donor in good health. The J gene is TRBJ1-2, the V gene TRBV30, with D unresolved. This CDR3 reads CAWTGRQANYGYTF. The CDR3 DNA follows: TGTGCCTGGACGGGCCGGCAGGCGAACTATGGCTACACCTTC.